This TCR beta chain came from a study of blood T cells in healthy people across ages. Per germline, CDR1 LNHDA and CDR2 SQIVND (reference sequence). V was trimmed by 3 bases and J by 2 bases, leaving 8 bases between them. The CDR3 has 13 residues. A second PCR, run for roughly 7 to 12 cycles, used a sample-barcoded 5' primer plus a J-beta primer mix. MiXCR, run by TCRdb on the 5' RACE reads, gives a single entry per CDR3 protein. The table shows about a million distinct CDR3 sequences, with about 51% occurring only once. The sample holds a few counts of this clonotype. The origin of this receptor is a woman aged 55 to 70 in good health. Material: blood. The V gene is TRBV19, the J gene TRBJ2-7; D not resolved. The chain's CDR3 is CASSMGSTYEQYF. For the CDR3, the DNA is TGTGCCAGTAGTATGGGAAGTACCTACGAGCAGTACTTC.